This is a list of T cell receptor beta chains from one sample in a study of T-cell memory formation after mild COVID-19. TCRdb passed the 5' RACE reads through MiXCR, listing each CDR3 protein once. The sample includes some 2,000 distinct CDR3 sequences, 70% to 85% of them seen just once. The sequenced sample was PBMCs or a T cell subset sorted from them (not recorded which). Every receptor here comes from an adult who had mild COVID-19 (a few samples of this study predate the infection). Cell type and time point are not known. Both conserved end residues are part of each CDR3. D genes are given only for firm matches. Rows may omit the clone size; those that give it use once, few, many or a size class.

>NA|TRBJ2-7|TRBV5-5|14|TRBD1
CASGVQGESYEQYF
TGTGCCAGCGGGGTACAGGGGGAATCCTACGAGCAGTACTTC
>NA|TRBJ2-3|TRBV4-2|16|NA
CASSQDLGGAPDTQYF
TGTGCCAGCAGCCAAGATTTAGGGGGGGCCCCAGATACGCAGTATTTT
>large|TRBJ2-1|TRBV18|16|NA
CASSPPGLSSYNEQFF
TGTGCCAGCTCACCACCTGGCCTTAGCTCCTACAATGAGCAGTTCTTC
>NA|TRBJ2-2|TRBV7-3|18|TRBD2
CASSLSGGLARNTGELFF
TGTGCCAGCAGCTTGTCGGGGGGACTAGCGAGGAACACCGGGGAGCTGTTTTTT
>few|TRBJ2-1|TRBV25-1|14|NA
CASSQSDFYNEQFF
TGTGCCAGCAGTCAGTCCGACTTCTACAATGAGCAGTTCTTC
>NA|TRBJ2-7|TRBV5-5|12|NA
CASSLGTYEQYF
TGTGCCAGCAGCTTGGGGACCTACGAGCAGTACTTC
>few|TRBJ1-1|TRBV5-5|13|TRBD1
CASRLRQGAEAFF
TGTGCCAGCAGACTTCGACAGGGCGCTGAAGCTTTCTTT
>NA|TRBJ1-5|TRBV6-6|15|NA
CASRSGTKSNQPQHF
TGTGCCAGCAGATCCGGGACAAAAAGCAATCAGCCCCAGCATTTT
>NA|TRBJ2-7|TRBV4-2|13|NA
CASSADGGYEQYF
TGTGCCAGCAGCGCTGACGGAGGCTACGAGCAGTACTTC
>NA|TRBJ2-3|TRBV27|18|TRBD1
CASTWTGGSLLPTDTQYF
TGTGCCAGCACTTGGACAGGGGGCTCCCTACTTCCGACAGATACGCAGTATTTT
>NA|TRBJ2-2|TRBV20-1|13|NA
CSARDANTGELFF
TGCAGTGCTAGAGATGCTAACACCGGGGAGCTGTTTTTT
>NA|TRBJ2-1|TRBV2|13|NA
CDSSGDGGYEQFF
TGTGACAGCAGTGGGGACGGCGGCTACGAGCAGTTCTTC
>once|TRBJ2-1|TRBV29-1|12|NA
CSGIRDLDEQFF
TGCAGCGGAATCCGGGACCTCGATGAGCAGTTCTTC
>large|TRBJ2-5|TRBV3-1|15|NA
CASSQGAGTEENQYF
TGTGCCAGCAGCCAAGGGGCCGGGACGGAGGAGAACCAGTACTTC
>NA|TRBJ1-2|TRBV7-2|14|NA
CASSFPGTEYGYTF
TGTGCCAGCAGCTTCCCCGGGACGGAATATGGCTACACCTTC
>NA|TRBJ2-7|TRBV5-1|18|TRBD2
CASALRGGSGAGTYEQYF
TGCGCCAGCGCGCTTCGTGGGGGTAGCGGGGCTGGGACCTACGAGCAGTACTTC
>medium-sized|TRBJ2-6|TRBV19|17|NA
CASSFTEGVYGANVLTF
TGTGCCAGTAGTTTCACCGAGGGGGTATACGGGGCCAACGTCCTGACTTTC
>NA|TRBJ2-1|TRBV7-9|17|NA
CASSHPSPLGSVNEQFF
TGTGCCAGCAGCCACCCCTCTCCACTAGGGTCCGTCAATGAGCAGTTCTTC
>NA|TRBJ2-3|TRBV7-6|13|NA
CASSYTSTDTQYF
TGTGCCAGCAGCTACACTAGCACAGATACGCAGTATTTT
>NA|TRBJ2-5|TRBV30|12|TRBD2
CAGRLAAETQYF
TGTGCCGGACGACTAGCAGCAGAGACCCAGTACTTC
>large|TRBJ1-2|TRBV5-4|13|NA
CASSWDRPYGYTF
TGTGCCAGCAGCTGGGACCGTCCTTATGGCTACACCTTC
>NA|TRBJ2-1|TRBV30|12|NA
CAWSIGYNEQFF
TGTGCCTGGAGTATTGGCTACAATGAGCAGTTCTTC
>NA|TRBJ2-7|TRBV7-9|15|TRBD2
CASSTSAWGFGEQYF
TGTGCCAGCAGCACTAGCGCTTGGGGTTTCGGAGAGCAGTACTTC
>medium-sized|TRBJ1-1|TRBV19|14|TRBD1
CASRPSQGDTEAFF
TGTGCCAGTAGGCCAAGCCAGGGGGACACTGAAGCTTTCTTT
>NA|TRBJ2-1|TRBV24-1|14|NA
CATSDLHRGNEQFF
TGTGCCACCAGTGATTTGCATAGGGGTAATGAGCAGTTCTTC
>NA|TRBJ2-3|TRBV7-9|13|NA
CASSLVTEDTQYF
TGTGCCAGCAGCTTAGTGACAGAAGATACGCAGTATTTT
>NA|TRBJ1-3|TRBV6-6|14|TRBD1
CASGTGGFGNTIYF
TGTGCCAGCGGGACAGGGGGCTTTGGAAACACCATATATTTT
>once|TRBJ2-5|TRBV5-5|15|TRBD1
CASSEGQGAAETQYF
TGTGCCAGCAGCGAGGGGCAGGGGGCCGCAGAGACCCAGTACTTC
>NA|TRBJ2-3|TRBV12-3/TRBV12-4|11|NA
CASSSLGTQYF
TGTGCCAGCAGTTCCCTCGGTACGCAGTATTTT
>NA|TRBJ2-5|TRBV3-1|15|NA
CASSQQGRSQETQYF
TGTGCCAGCAGCCAACAGGGAAGATCCCAAGAGACCCAGTACTTC
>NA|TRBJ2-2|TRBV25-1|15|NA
CASSGRGADTGELFF
TGTGCCAGCAGTGGTCGAGGGGCGGACACCGGGGAGCTGTTTTTT
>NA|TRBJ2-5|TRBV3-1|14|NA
CASSAGTHQETQYF
TGTGCCAGCAGCGCCGGGACGCATCAAGAGACCCAGTACTTC
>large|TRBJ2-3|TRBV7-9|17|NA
CASSLGVTGAFTDTQYF
TGTGCCAGCAGCTTAGGAGTGACAGGTGCATTCACAGATACGCAGTATTTT
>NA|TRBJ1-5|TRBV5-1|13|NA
CASSLNGNQPQHF
TGCGCCAGCAGCTTGAACGGGAATCAGCCCCAGCATTTT
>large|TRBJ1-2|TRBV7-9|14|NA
CASSRSGLNPSYTF
TGTGCCAGCAGCCGATCGGGTCTCAACCCGTCATACACCTTC
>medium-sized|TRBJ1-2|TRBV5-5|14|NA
CASSLAAGPLGYTF
TGTGCCAGCAGCTTGGCCGCAGGGCCTTTGGGCTACACCTTC
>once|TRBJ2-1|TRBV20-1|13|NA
CSARDLSNNEQFF
TGCAGTGCTAGAGATCTCTCAAACAATGAGCAGTTCTTC
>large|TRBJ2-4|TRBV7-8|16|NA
CASSPGTSWTKNIQYF
TGTGCCAGCAGCCCCGGGACAAGTTGGACCAAAAACATTCAGTACTTC
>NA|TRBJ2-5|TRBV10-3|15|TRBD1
CAISDRADRGETQYF
TGTGCCATCAGTGACCGAGCCGACAGGGGAGAGACCCAGTACTTC
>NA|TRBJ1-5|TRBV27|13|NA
CASSYGKNQPQHF
TGTGCCAGCAGTTACGGCAAAAATCAGCCCCAGCATTTT